The source of this TCR beta chain is a study of vaccination and CD4 T cells after COVID-19. V was trimmed by 3 bases and J by 0 bases, leaving 9 bases between them. The CDR3 loop spans 14 amino acids. Germline CDR1 reads DFQATT; CDR2 reads SNEGSKA (reference sequence). Cultured CD4+ T cell DNA underwent sequencing with the Oncomine TCR Beta short-read assay. TCRdb re-called the PCR reads through MiXCR, storing one row per CDR3 protein. The sample yields around 13,000 distinct CDR3 sequences, 60% to 75% seen once. For this clonotype: Its antigen remains unidentified.

Treatment noted: approximately nine-day PBMC culture with coronavirus spike peptide pools or control peptides (ViraFEST assay). The material sequenced was CD4+ T cells from blood, cultured in vitro. V usage is TRBV20-1 and J usage is TRBJ2-4; tentative D call: TRBD1 (5 bases). This TCR was recovered from a human donor who had recovered from COVID-19. The CDR3 here is CSASVRVAKNIQYF. The CDR3 DNA is TGCAGTGCTAGTGTCAGGGTAGCCAAAAACATTCAGTACTTC.